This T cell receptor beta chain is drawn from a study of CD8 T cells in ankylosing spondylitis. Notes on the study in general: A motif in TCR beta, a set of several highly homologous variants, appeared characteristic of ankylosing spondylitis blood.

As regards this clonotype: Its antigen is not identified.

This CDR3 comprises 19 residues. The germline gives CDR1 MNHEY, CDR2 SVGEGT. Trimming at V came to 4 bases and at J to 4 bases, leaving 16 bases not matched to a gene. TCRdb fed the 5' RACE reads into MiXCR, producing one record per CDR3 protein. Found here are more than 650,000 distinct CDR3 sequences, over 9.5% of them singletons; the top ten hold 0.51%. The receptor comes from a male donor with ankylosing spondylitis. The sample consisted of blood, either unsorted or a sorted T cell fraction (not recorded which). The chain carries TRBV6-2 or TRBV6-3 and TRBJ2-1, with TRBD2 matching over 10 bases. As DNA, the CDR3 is TGTGCCAGCAGTTGTGGTAGCGGGGGGCCCCGTGGTTGGTACAATGAGCAGTTCTTC. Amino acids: CASSCGSGGPRGWYNEQFF.